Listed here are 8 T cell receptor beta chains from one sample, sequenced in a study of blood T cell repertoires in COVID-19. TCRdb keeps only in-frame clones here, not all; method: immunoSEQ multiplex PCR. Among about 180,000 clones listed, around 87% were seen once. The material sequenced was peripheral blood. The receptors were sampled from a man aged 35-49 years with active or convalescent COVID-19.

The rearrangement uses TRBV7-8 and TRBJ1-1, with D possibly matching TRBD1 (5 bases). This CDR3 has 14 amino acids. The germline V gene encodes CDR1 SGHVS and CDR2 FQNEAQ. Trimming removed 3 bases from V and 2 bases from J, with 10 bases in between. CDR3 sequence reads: CASSLGGTNTEAFF. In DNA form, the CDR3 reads TGTGCCAGCAGCTTGGGGGGGACCAACACTGAAGCTTTCTTT.

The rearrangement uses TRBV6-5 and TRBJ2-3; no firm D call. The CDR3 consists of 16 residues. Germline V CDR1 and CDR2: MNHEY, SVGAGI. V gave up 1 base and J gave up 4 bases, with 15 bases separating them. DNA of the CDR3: TGTGCCAGCAGTTACTTGTCGGGTTCGTTCGCAGATACGCAGTATTTT. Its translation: CASSYLSGSFADTQYF.

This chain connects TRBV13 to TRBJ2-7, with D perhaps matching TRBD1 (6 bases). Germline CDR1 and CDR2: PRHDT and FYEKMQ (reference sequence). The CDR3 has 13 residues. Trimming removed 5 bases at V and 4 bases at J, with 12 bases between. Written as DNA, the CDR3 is TGTGCCAGCAGCACCCGCACAGGGTACGAGCAGTACTTC. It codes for CASSTRTGYEQYF.

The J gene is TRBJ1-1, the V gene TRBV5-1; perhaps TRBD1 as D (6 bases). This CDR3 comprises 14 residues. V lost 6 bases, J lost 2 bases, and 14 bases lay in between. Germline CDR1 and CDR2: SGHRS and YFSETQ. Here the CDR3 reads CASTLDSTNTEAFF. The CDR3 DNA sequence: TGCGCCAGCACATTGGACAGCACCAACACTGAAGCTTTCTTT.

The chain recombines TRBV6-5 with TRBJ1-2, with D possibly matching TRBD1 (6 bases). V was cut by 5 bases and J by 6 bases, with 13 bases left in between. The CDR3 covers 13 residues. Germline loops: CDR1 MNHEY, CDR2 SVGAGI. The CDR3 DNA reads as TGTGCCAGCAGTCGGACAGTAGGACATGGCTACACCTTC. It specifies CASSRTVGHGYTF.

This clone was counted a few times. CDR3 residues: CASSRDRDYEQYF. The CDR3 DNA reads as TGTGCCAGTAGTAGGGACAGAGACTACGAGCAGTACTTC. This chain joins TRBV19 and TRBJ2-7, with 7 bases fitting TRBD1. The germline V gene has CDR1 LNHDA and CDR2 SQIVND (reference sequence). J was trimmed by 3 bases and V by 4 bases; bases with no gene match: 3. The CDR3 totals 13 residues.

The DNA for the CDR3 is TGCGCCAGCAGCCGCCAAGACAGGGTTGGGACTGAAGCTTTCTTT. Its translation: CASSRQDRVGTEAFF. The chain is built from TRBV4-1 and TRBJ1-1; 7 nucleotides line up with TRBD1. The germline V gene has CDR1 MGHRA and CDR2 YSYEKL. V shed 4 bases and J 5 bases; nucleotides not matched to a gene: 10. The CDR3 sequence is 15 residues long.

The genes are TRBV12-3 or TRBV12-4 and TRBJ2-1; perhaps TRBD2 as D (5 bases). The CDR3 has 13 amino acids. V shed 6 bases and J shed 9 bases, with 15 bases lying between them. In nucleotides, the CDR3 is TGTGCCAGCAGCCCTTCTCCGGGAAGTGAGCAGTTCTTC. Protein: CASSPSPGSEQFF.